The rows below give T cell receptor beta chains drawn from one sample of a study of post-analysis software for immune sequencing data. TCRdb reprocessed the PCR reads with MiXCR, giving one entry per CDR3 protein. The sample shows 150,000 to 200,000 distinct CDR3 sequences, around 28% of them seen only once. Source material: blood. The receptors originated from a girl aged 10 to 17 with multiple sclerosis. The CDR3 runs from the conserved cysteine through the conserved F or W. D genes are given only for firm matches. Clone size is given for some rows only: seen once, a few or many times, or a class if the clone is expanded.

D,size,J,V,DNA,CDR3
TRBD2,NA,TRBJ2-2,TRBV5-1,TGCGCCAGCAGCTCGGGACTAGCTGCCGGGGAGCTGTTTTTT,CASSSGLAAGELFF
NA,NA,TRBJ2-7,TRBV14,TGTGCCAGCAGCAACGGGAGATTCTACAATGAGCAGTACTTC,CASSNGRFYNEQYF
NA,NA,TRBJ2-7,TRBV30,TGTGCCTGGAGCAGGAGGTCCCTTGGAGACGAGCAGTACTTC,CAWSRRSLGDEQYF
TRBD2,NA,TRBJ2-2,TRBV5-1,TGCGCCAGCAGCTTGGTTAGCGGGGGCTCGGACGGGGAGCTGTTTTTT,CASSLVSGGSDGELFF
NA,NA,TRBJ2-5,TRBV5-1,TGCGCCAGCAGCCCTGGGCCGTTCATCAGCGATGAGCAGTACTTC,CASSPGPFISDEQYF
NA,few,TRBJ2-2,TRBV9,TGTGCCAGCAGTACAGGGCAGGGAGACACCGGGGAGCTGTTTTTT,CASSTGQGDTGELFF
TRBD1,NA,TRBJ2-1,TRBV29-1,TGCAGCGTCGCCGCCGGGACAGAGGGAAATGAGCAGTTCTTC,CSVAAGTEGNEQFF
TRBD1,few,TRBJ2-4,TRBV12-3/TRBV12-4,TGTGCCAGCAGCCGCGGGCAGGGGGAAAACATTCAGTACTTC,CASSRGQGENIQYF
NA,many,TRBJ2-1,TRBV5-1,TGCGCCAGCAGCTTGGCGACAGACAATGAGCAGTTCTTC,CASSLATDNEQFF
NA,NA,TRBJ2-7,TRBV20-1,TGCAGTGCTAGAGATAGACGGTCAGGGGGACTATACGAGCAGTACTTC,CSARDRRSGGLYEQYF
NA,NA,TRBJ2-2,TRBV2,TGTGCCAGCAGTGTTGGGAACACCGGGGAGCTGTTTTTT,CASSVGNTGELFF
TRBD1,many,TRBJ1-4,TRBV13,TGTGCCAGCAGCTTAGCCCCGGGACAGGGGGCTGAAAAACTGTTTTTT,CASSLAPGQGAEKLFF
NA,many,TRBJ2-2,TRBV10-3,TGTGCCATCAGTGATGTGGGGACCGGGGAGCTGTTTTTT,CAISDVGTGELFF
TRBD2,NA,TRBJ2-7,TRBV5-6,TGTGCCAGCAGCTTCCTAGCGGAAGACAATGAGCAGTACTTC,CASSFLAEDNEQYF
NA,many,TRBJ2-7,TRBV4-1,TGCGCCAGCAGCCCCAATCCGGGAACAGCGCTCTACGAGCAGTACTTC,CASSPNPGTALYEQYF
TRBD2,NA,TRBJ2-7,TRBV20-1,TGCAGTGCTTGGACTAGCGGGAACCCCACCTCGTACTTC,CSAWTSGNPTSYF
NA,many,TRBJ2-3,TRBV7-2,TGTGCCAGCAGTCCTAGGTTAAATACGCAGTATTTT,CASSPRLNTQYF
NA,many,TRBJ2-7,TRBV7-9,TGTGCCAGCAGCCGTCCGGAACCCCGCTCCTACGAGCAGTACTTC,CASSRPEPRSYEQYF
TRBD1,many,TRBJ2-7,TRBV5-1,TGCGCCAGCAGCTGGACAGGGAGTCGGGGCGAGCAGTACTTC,CASSWTGSRGEQYF
NA,NA,TRBJ2-2,TRBV5-8,TGTGCCAGCAGCTCGGGACAAATGAACACCGGGGAGCTGTTTTTT,CASSSGQMNTGELFF
NA,few,TRBJ1-5,TRBV5-4,TGTGCCAGCAGCTTGGATGGCAGGTACAATCAGCCCCAGCATTTT,CASSLDGRYNQPQHF
TRBD1,NA,TRBJ2-2,TRBV14,TGTGCCAGCAGCCAAGTTCCAGGGGGCATCGCCGGGGAGCTGTTTTTT,CASSQVPGGIAGELFF
NA,many,TRBJ2-4,TRBV20-1,TGCAGTGCAAGATCCCCTCTCCGGATTCAGTACTTC,CSARSPLRIQYF
NA,NA,TRBJ1-1,TRBV12-3/TRBV12-4,TGTGCCAGCAGACGCCGGGGGACGAACACTGAAGCTTTCTTT,CASRRRGTNTEAFF
NA,many,TRBJ1-2,TRBV28,TGTGCCAGCAGTTTATCGTGGGGTCTGGGCTATGGCTACACCTTC,CASSLSWGLGYGYTF
TRBD2,many,TRBJ2-7,TRBV24-1,TGTGCCACCAGTGATCCTCTAGCGGGAGCCTACGAGCAGTACTTC,CATSDPLAGAYEQYF
NA,NA,TRBJ2-7,TRBV25-1,TGTGCCAGCAGTGAAGGGGCCTCAGGTTCCTACGAGCAGTACTTC,CASSEGASGSYEQYF